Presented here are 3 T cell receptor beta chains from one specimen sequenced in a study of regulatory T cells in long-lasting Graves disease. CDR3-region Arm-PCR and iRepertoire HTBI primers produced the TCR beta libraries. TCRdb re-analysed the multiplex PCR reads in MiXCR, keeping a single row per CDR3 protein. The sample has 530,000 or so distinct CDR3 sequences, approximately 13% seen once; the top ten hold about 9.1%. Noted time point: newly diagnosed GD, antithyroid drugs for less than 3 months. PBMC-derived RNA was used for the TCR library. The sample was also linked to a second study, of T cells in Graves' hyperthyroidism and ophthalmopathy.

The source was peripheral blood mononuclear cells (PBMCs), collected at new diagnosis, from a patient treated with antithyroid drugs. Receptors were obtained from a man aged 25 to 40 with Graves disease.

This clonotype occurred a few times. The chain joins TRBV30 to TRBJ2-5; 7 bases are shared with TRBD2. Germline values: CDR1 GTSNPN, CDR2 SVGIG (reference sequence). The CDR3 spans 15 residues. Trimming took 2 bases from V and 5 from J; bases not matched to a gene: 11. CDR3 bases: TGTGCCTGGAGTTGGGGAGCGGGACTGCAGGAGACCCAGTACTTC. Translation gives CAWSWGAGLQETQYF.

The CDR3 DNA reads TGTGCCAGCAGCTTAACCGGGACTCCCCGGGGGGAGACCCAGTACTTC. It specifies CASSLTGTPRGETQYF. The rearrangement joins TRBV7-9 to TRBJ2-5, with a tentative D call TRBD2 (6 bases). Germline CDR1 reads SEHNR; CDR2 reads FQNEAQ (reference sequence). Trimming took 2 bases from V and 5 from J, leaving 18 bases between them. This CDR3 has 16 residues. The complete variable domain, with remaining parts taken from reference TRBV7-9 and TRBJ2-5, reads DTGVSQNPRHKITKRGQNVTFRCDPISEHNRLYWYRQTLGQGPEFLTYFQNEAQLEKSRLLSDRFSAERPKGSFSTLEIQRTEQGDSAMYLCASSLTGTPRGETQYFGPGTRLLVL.

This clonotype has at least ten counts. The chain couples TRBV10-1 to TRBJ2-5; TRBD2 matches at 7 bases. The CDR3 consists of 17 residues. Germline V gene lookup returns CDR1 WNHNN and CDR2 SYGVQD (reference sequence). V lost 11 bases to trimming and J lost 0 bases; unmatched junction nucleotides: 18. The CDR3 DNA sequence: TGCGCCCGCCCCGGACATATTGGCGGGAGTTACCAAGAGACCCAGTACTTC. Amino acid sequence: CARPGHIGGSYQETQYF.